The 21 T cell receptor beta chains presented below share a single source sample, sequenced in a study of shared clonotypes between healthy human individuals. Assay used: immunoSEQ multiplex PCR; TCRdb lists only in-frame clones, some missing. This table has over a million clones, about 80% appearing once. The specimen was memory CD4+ T cells from PBMCs. Subset in this sample: CD45RA-negative fraction. The receptors stem from a man younger than 35 in good health. Some clones in this sample may be carry-over from other donors' samples.

V usage is TRBV6-4 and J usage is TRBJ2-3; TRBD2 aligns across 12 bases. The germline CDR1 and CDR2 sequences are MRHNA and SNTAGT. V shed 6 bases and J 6 bases; nucleotides not matched to a gene: 10. CDR3 length: 16 residues. CDR3 sequence (DNA): TGTGCCAGCAGCTACCTAGCGGGAGGGCCGTCCGATACGCAGTATTTT. Amino acid sequence: CASSYLAGGPSDTQYF.

This chain joins TRBV7-3 and TRBJ2-5; D is unclear. The CDR3 has 13 amino acids. CDR1 is SGHTA and CDR2 is FQGTGA in the germline V gene. Trimming removed 5 bases at V and 1 base at J, with 8 bases between. For the CDR3, the DNA is TGTGCCAGCAGCCCCAACCGCCAAGAGACCCAGTACTTC. Residues: CASSPNRQETQYF.

This chain connects TRBV5-5 to TRBJ2-5; unclear D gene. The V end was cut by 1 base, the J end by 5 bases, with 9 bases between. CDR3 length: 13 residues. Germline-derived CDR1 and CDR2 are SGHKS and YYEKEE (reference sequence). The CDR3 reads CASSLRPAETQYF. The DNA for the CDR3 is TGTGCCAGCAGCTTGAGGCCGGCGGAGACCCAGTACTTC.

A word on this clone: The same CDR3 can be traced to other DNA sequences in this sample. V and J are TRBV5-1 and TRBJ1-5; 9 bases fit TRBD1. Looked up from germline, CDR1 is SGHRS and CDR2 is YFSETQ. V was clipped by 3 bases and J by 4 bases; unmatched bases: 2. This CDR3 contains 14 residues. The CDR3 DNA is TGCGCCAGCAGCTCTGGACAGGGGAATCAGCCCCAGCATTTT. Translated: CASSSGQGNQPQHF.

The CDR3 loop is CATSRDQGYWAQFF. For the CDR3, the DNA is TGTGCCACCAGCAGAGATCAGGGTTATTGGGCACAGTTCTTC. The chain links TRBV15 to TRBJ2-1; the D gene is possibly TRBD1 (5 bases). Germline loops: CDR1 LNHNV, CDR2 YYDKDF (reference sequence). Trimming stripped 0 bases from V and 13 bases from J, with 16 bases between. CDR3 length: 14 residues. Full variable domain (outside the CDR3, taken from reference TRBV15 and TRBJ2-1): DAMVIQNPRYQVTQFGKPVTLSCSQTLNHNVMYWYQQKSSQAPKLLFHYYDKDFNNEADTPDNFQSRRPNTSFCFLDIRSPGLGDTAMYLCATSRDQGYWAQFFGPGTRLTVL.

This clone was seen just once. The chain recombines TRBV28 with TRBJ1-2; the D is unclear. The germline V gene encodes CDR1 MDHEN and CDR2 SYDVKM. The CDR3 runs 12 residues. V lost 8 bases and J lost 4, with 11 bases in between. CDR3 bases: TGTGCCAGCGCAGGCCTGGTCTATGGCTACACCTTC. It specifies CASAGLVYGYTF.

The chain links TRBV30 to TRBJ2-2, with D tentatively TRBD1 or TRBD2 (6 bases each). Trimming removed 3 bases at V and 2 bases at J, with 16 bases between. This CDR3 spans 16 amino acids. Germline CDR1 is GTSNPN and CDR2 is SVGIG (reference sequence). For the CDR3, the DNA is TGTGCCTGGAGCAGGGGACTCCGCGAAAACACCGGGGAGCTGTTTTTT. Its translation: CAWSRGLRENTGELFF.

The chain carries TRBV19 and TRBJ1-1, with D tentatively TRBD1 (5 bases). V was pared by 9 bases and J by 1 base, with 12 bases between. The CDR3 totals 13 residues. Germline V gene lookup returns CDR1 LNHDA and CDR2 SQIVND (reference sequence). CDR3 protein: CASRDRGNTEAFF. CDR3 sequence (DNA): TGTGCCAGCCGGGACCGGGGGAACACTGAAGCTTTCTTT.

This clone has only a few counts. The chain uses TRBV7-9 and TRBJ1-1, with TRBD1 as a possible D gene (5 bases). The CDR3 has 14 residues. The V end lost 5 bases, the J end lost 1 base, and 11 bases lay between the germline ends. Germline loops: CDR1 SEHNR, CDR2 FQNEAQ (reference sequence). CDR3 protein: CASSPGTWNTEAFF. In DNA form, the CDR3 reads TGTGCCAGCAGCCCCGGGACGTGGAACACTGAAGCTTTCTTT. The full variable domain, completed using reference TRBV7-9 and TRBJ1-1, is DTGVSQNPRHKITKRGQNVTFRCDPISEHNRLYWYRQTLGQGPEFLTYFQNEAQLEKSRLLSDRFSAERPKGSFSTLEIQRTEQGDSAMYLCASSPGTWNTEAFFGQGTRLTVV.

The chain combines TRBV7-2 with TRBJ2-2; D possibly corresponds to TRBD2 (6 bases). The CDR3 is made up of 15 amino acids. Looked up from germline, CDR1 is SGHTA and CDR2 is FQGNSA. Trimming shortened V by 0 bases and J by 8 bases, and 13 bases separated the two germline ends. The CDR3 DNA follows: TGTGCCAGCAGCTTAGCGGAGGGACCCTGGGGGGAGCTGTTTTTT. It is translated as CASSLAEGPWGELFF.

The chain links TRBV30 to TRBJ1-3, with D uncertain. In germline, CDR1 is GTSNPN, CDR2 SVGIG (reference sequence). CDR3 size: 15 residues. Between the trimmed V and J ends, which lost 3 bases and 0 bases, there was a span of 12 bases. The DNA of the CDR3 is TGTGCCTGGAGCCCTGGGCGGGCCTCTGGAAACACCATATATTTT. This gives the protein CAWSPGRASGNTIYF.

V usage is TRBV9 and J usage is TRBJ2-1; D is unclear. Germline V gives CDR1 SGDLS, CDR2 YYNGEE. The CDR3 contains 14 residues. The V and J ends lost 1 base and 3 bases respectively, with 8 bases between them. The CDR3 sequence: CASSVFPSYNEQFF. As DNA, the CDR3 is TGTGCCAGCAGCGTATTCCCTAGCTACAATGAGCAGTTCTTC.

This chain joins TRBV2 and TRBJ2-7; 10 bases are a match to TRBD1. Losses at the gene ends were 8 bases for V and 4 bases for J; bases not matched to a gene: 5. CDR1 is SNHLY and CDR2 is FYNNEI in the germline V gene. The CDR3 extends over 13 amino acids. The CDR3 loop is CASAGTGEYEQYF. CDR3 coding DNA: TGTGCCAGCGCTGGGACAGGGGAATACGAGCAGTACTTC.

The chain joins TRBV27 to TRBJ2-5; D is undetermined. The CDR3 totals 13 residues. The ends were cut back, 1 base at V and 4 bases at J, with 7 bases in the middle. Germline V gene sequence: CDR1 MNHEY, CDR2 SMNVEV (reference sequence). CDR3 amino acids: CASSLWVSETQYF. The CDR3 bases are TGTGCCAGCAGTTTATGGGTGTCAGAGACCCAGTACTTC.

Many counts were recorded for this clone. For the CDR3, the DNA is TGTGCCAGCACGGAGGGGAATCAGCCCCAGCATTTT. Residues: CASTEGNQPQHF. The J gene is TRBJ1-5, the V gene TRBV28; possible D gene TRBD1, 5 bases. The V gene lost 7 bases and the J gene lost 4 bases, with 8 bases spanning the gap. The germline CDR1 and CDR2 sequences are MDHEN and SYDVKM. The CDR3 is made up of 12 amino acids.

The CDR3: CASSIRGANEKLFF. CDR3 DNA: TGTGCCAGTAGTATCCGGGGAGCTAATGAAAAACTGTTTTTT. V is TRBV19 and J is TRBJ1-4; D is uncertain. This CDR3 is 14 amino acids long. Trimming left V 3 bases short and J 3 bases short, with 8 bases between. Germline V lookup: CDR1 LNHDA, CDR2 SQIVND (reference sequence). Complete variable domain (other parts from reference TRBV19 and TRBJ1-4): DGGITQSPKYLFRKEGQNVTLSCEQNLNHDAMYWYRQDPGQGLRLIYYSQIVNDFQKGDIAEGYSVSREKKESFPLTVTSAQKNPTAFYLCASSIRGANEKLFFGSGTQLSVL.

This clone appeared a few times. The sample holds other DNA sequences that translate to the same CDR3. The chain recombines TRBV6-6 with TRBJ1-5; 8 bases are shared with TRBD1. The junction had 2 bases not matched to a gene; V was cut back by 6 bases and J by 4 bases. This CDR3 spans 13 amino acids. In germline, CDR1 is MNHNY, CDR2 SVGAGI (reference sequence). The CDR3 reads CASRDRENQPQHF. As DNA, the CDR3 is TGTGCCAGCAGGGACAGGGAAAATCAGCCCCAGCATTTT.

The chain couples TRBV11-1 to TRBJ2-7; the D gene is possibly TRBD1 (5 bases). CDR1 is SGHAT, CDR2 FQDESV, per germline (reference sequence). V lost 6 bases and J 2 bases, leaving 17 bases between the germline ends. This CDR3 has 15 residues. The CDR3 loop is CASRLTAGRTYEQYF. The CDR3, as DNA: TGTGCCAGCAGATTAACGGCAGGGCGGACCTACGAGCAGTACTTC.

V is TRBV2 and J is TRBJ2-1; 10 bases line up with TRBD2. Trimming cost V 6 bases and J 6 bases; bases outside gene matches: 8. CDR3 size: 15 residues. From germline, CDR1 is SNHLY and CDR2 FYNNEI. DNA for the CDR3: TGTGCCAGCAGGGAGCTAGCGGGAGTAGTCAATGAGCAGTTCTTC. Translation: CASRELAGVVNEQFF.

The V and J genes are TRBV18 and TRBJ1-2; 9 bases fit TRBD1. From germline, CDR1 is KGHSH and CDR2 LQKENI. The CDR3 length is 17 residues. The junction had 16 bases not matched to a gene; V was cut back by 4 bases and J by 7 bases. CDR3 in DNA: TGTGCCAGCTCACAAAACGTTTTAAGGACAGGGGTCGCTGGCTACACCTTC. Amino acids: CASSQNVLRTGVAGYTF.

CDR3 nucleotide sequence: TGTGCCAGCAGCCAAGCCAATGAGCAGTTCTTC. Its protein product is CASSQANEQFF. The rearrangement links TRBV14 to TRBJ2-1, with D hard to call. V gave up 1 base and J gave up 6 bases, with 1 base separating them. In germline, CDR1 is SGHDN, CDR2 FVKESK. This CDR3 has 11 amino acids.